What follows are 30 T cell receptor beta chains derived from one specimen sequenced in a study of blood T cell repertoires in COVID-19 (dated by TCRdb to about 2020). The library was produced with the immunoSEQ multiplex PCR assay. Not all clones reach the TCRdb copy of this immuneACCESS table, which keeps in-frame sequences only. Checked studies attribute under half of the gap to unresolved V genes and leave the rest unexplained. The sample table lists roughly 220,000 clones, around 86% of them with a count of one. The ten top clones hold less than 4.5% of the sample. Source material: PBMCs or T cells enriched from blood (not recorded which). The receptors derive from a woman between 40 and 50 years old with acute COVID-19.

The rearrangement joins TRBV5-4 to TRBJ1-1; 9 nucleotides line up with TRBD1. The trim removed 6 bases at V and 8 bases at J, leaving 11 bases unmatched. CDR1 and CDR2 (germline): SGHNT, YYREEE (reference sequence). This CDR3 comprises 14 residues. The CDR3 loop is CASTAAGDREEAFF. The CDR3 bases are TGTGCCAGCACCGCGGCGGGGGACAGGGAAGAAGCTTTCTTT.

The chain carries TRBV9 and TRBJ2-7; no reliable D call. V was trimmed by 4 bases and J by 3 bases, leaving 11 bases between them. Germline V gene sequence: CDR1 SGDLS, CDR2 YYNGEE. This CDR3 contains 13 residues. CDR3 region: CASSPEPGYEQYF. The CDR3 DNA is TGTGCCAGCAGCCCTGAACCAGGCTACGAGCAGTACTTC.

V and J are TRBV6-2 or TRBV6-3 and TRBJ2-1; TRBD2 matches at 7 bases. V trimming: 5 bases; J trimming: 2 bases; junction bases outside the gene matches: 6. Germline V gene sequence: CDR1 MNHEY, CDR2 SVGEGT. The CDR3 is 15 residues long. DNA of the CDR3: TGTGCCAGCAGTCAAAGCGGGGTACCCTACAATGAGCAGTTCTTC. Translating it yields CASSQSGVPYNEQFF.

V gene TRBV28 combines with J gene TRBJ1-2, with D hard to call. This CDR3 comprises 11 residues. V lost 9 bases and J lost 4, with 9 bases in between. Germline V gives CDR1 MDHEN, CDR2 SYDVKM. The CDR3 region is CASSGIYGYTF. For the CDR3, the DNA is TGTGCCAGTTCAGGAATCTATGGCTACACCTTC.

This clone was detected a few times. The rearrangement joins TRBV5-4 to TRBJ1-6; D ambiguous. The CDR3 has 18 residues. The ends were cut back, 4 bases at V and 5 bases at J, with 22 bases in the middle. Germline assignment: CDR1 SGHNT and CDR2 YYREEE (reference sequence). The CDR3 sequence: CASSQKSIIRENNSPLHF. The CDR3 coding sequence is TGTGCCAGCAGCCAGAAGAGCATAATCCGGGAAAATAATTCACCCCTCCACTTT.

This clone was detected only a few times. The chain links TRBV19 to TRBJ1-1; D is uncertain. Germline CDR1 reads LNHDA; CDR2 reads SQIVND (reference sequence). The CDR3 loop spans 16 amino acids. Trimming took 6 bases from V and 0 from J, leaving 17 bases between them. The CDR3 DNA is TGTGCCAGTAGGGCGAGAGGTGAGGTAGTGAACACTGAAGCTTTCTTT. Its protein product is CASRARGEVVNTEAFF.

V is TRBV11-3 and J is TRBJ2-2; 11 nucleotides match TRBD2. The CDR3 sequence is 20 residues long. The germline V gene has CDR1 SGHNT and CDR2 YENEEA. Trimming took 5 bases from V and 2 from J; bases not matched to a gene: 16. CDR3 region: CASSQKTGWGLAVNTGELFF. The CDR3 nucleotides are TGTGCCAGCAGCCAAAAAACAGGTTGGGGACTAGCGGTTAACACCGGGGAGCTGTTTTTT.

As concerns this clone: Other DNA sequences from this sample encode an identical CDR3 as well. The genes are TRBV5-6 and TRBJ1-3, with 8 bases lining up with TRBD1. The CDR3 covers 14 residues. Germline V gives CDR1 SGHDT, CDR2 YYEEEE. After removal of 4 bases from V and 2 bases from J, the junction contained 2 bases not matched to a gene. CDR3 in amino acids: CASSLTGAGNTIYF. CDR3 DNA: TGTGCCAGCAGCCTGACAGGGGCTGGAAACACCATATATTTT.

The rearrangement uses TRBV5-1 and TRBJ2-3; D may be TRBD2 (5 bases). V lost 0 bases, J lost 2 bases, and 7 bases lay in between. The CDR3 is 14 residues long. Germline lookup yields CDR1 SGHRS and CDR2 YFSETQ. In nucleotides, the CDR3 is TGCGCCAGCAGCTTGGAGACTACCACAGATACGCAGTATTTT. It encodes CASSLETTTDTQYF. Filled out from reference TRBV5-1 and TRBJ2-3, the complete variable domain reads KAGVTQTPRYLIKTRGQQVTLSCSPISGHRSVSWYQQTPGQGLQFLFEYFSETQRNKGNFPGRFSGRQFSNSRSEMNVSTLELGDSALYLCASSLETTTDTQYFGPGTRLTVL.

The V gene is TRBV5-8, the J gene TRBJ2-1, with 9 positions matching TRBD2. The CDR3 has 15 amino acids. Losses at the gene ends were 0 bases for V and 6 bases for J; bases not matched to a gene: 4. Germline CDR1 and CDR2: SGHTS and YDEGEE. CDR3 residues: CASSLGAGGINEQFF. Written as DNA, the CDR3 is TGTGCCAGCAGCTTGGGCGCGGGGGGGATCAATGAGCAGTTCTTC.

This chain links TRBV18 with TRBJ1-2, with 7 bases lining up with TRBD1. Germline CDR1 and CDR2: KGHSH and LQKENI. V shed 0 bases and J 2 bases; nucleotides not matched to a gene: 3. This CDR3 is built from 15 residues. This CDR3 reads CASSPPGQMNYGYTF. The CDR3 nucleotides are TGTGCCAGCTCACCACCGGGACAGATGAACTATGGCTACACCTTC.

This clone appeared a few times. The V and J genes are TRBV6-5 and TRBJ2-1; 7 bases match TRBD2. With V trimmed by 6 bases and J by 8 bases, 7 bases remained unmatched. This CDR3 is 13 amino acids long. The germline CDR1 and CDR2 sequences are MNHEY and SVGAGI. CDR3 residues: CASRIFGGDEQFF. CDR3 sequence (DNA): TGTGCCAGCAGGATTTTTGGGGGGGATGAGCAGTTCTTC.

The chain joins TRBV3-1 (or the pseudogene TRBV3-2) to TRBJ1-1; TRBD1 is a possible D gene (6 bases). Trimming removed 3 bases at V and 6 bases at J, with 14 bases between. The CDR3 loop spans 14 amino acids. CDR1 is LGHDT, CDR2 YNNKEL, per germline (reference sequence). CDR3 in amino acids: CASSQAGGRPEAFF. CDR3 in DNA: TGTGCCAGCAGCCAGGCGGGGGGGCGGCCTGAAGCTTTCTTT.

The chain joins TRBV29-1 to TRBJ1-1; D is possibly TRBD1 (6 bases). The length of the CDR3 is 10 residues. The V end lost 7 bases, the J end lost 7 bases, and 10 bases lay between the germline ends. Germline V gives CDR1 SQVTM, CDR2 ANQGSEA. The CDR3 coding sequence is TGCAGCGGGACAGAAATTGAAGCTTTCTTT. Amino acid sequence: CSGTEIEAFF.

This clone has only one observation. The chain uses TRBV6-2 or TRBV6-3 and TRBJ1-5; 10 nucleotides line up with TRBD1. V was pared by 5 bases and J by 2 bases, with 6 bases of the junction left unmatched. This CDR3 is 16 amino acids long. The germline CDR1 and CDR2 sequences are MNHEY and SVGEGT. Here the CDR3 reads CASSKTGGRGNQPQHF. The CDR3 region has the DNA TGTGCCAGCAGTAAGACAGGGGGCCGGGGCAATCAGCCCCAGCATTTT.

V and J are TRBV19 and TRBJ1-1, with a tentative D call TRBD1 (6 bases). V was clipped by 7 bases and J by 1 base, with 16 bases between them. Germline V CDR1 and CDR2: LNHDA, SQIVND (reference sequence). The CDR3 contains 15 residues. The CDR3 here is CASIRAGAQNTEAFF. The CDR3 coding sequence is TGTGCCAGTATCAGGGCAGGGGCTCAGAACACTGAAGCTTTCTTT. Full variable domain (missing parts from reference TRBV19 and TRBJ1-1): DGGITQSPKYLFRKEGQNVTLSCEQNLNHDAMYWYRQDPGQGLRLIYYSQIVNDFQKGDIAEGYSVSREKKESFPLTVTSAQKNPTAFYLCASIRAGAQNTEAFFGQGTRLTVV.

J is TRBJ1-1 and V is TRBV14, with 8 bases that match TRBD1. Germline trimming cut 8 bases from V and 0 bases from J; bases unmatched to any gene: 2. The CDR3 contains 13 residues. Looked up from germline, CDR1 is SGHDN and CDR2 is FVKESK. The CDR3 sequence: CASRQGLNTEAFF. In nucleotides, the CDR3 is TGTGCCAGCCGACAGGGGCTGAACACTGAAGCTTTCTTT.

J is TRBJ2-1 and V is TRBV15; D is possibly TRBD1 (8 bases). This CDR3 contains 16 residues. Trimming took off 3 bases at V and 6 bases at J, with 18 bases between the two ends. The germline CDR1 and CDR2 sequences are LNHNV and YYDKDF (reference sequence). CDR3 bases: TGTGCCACCAGCAGGGCCGGGGGGACAGGCACCAATGAGCAGTTCTTC. Translating it yields CATSRAGGTGTNEQFF.

This rearrangement joins TRBV11-2 to TRBJ1-1, with a possible D match to TRBD1 (6 bases). Deletions cut 1 base from V and 5 bases from J, with 14 bases between. Germline V gene data show CDR1 as SGHAT and CDR2 as FQNNGV. The CDR3 totals 15 residues. This chain's CDR3 is CASSLAGGRETEAFF. CDR3 DNA: TGTGCCAGCAGCTTAGCCGGGGGGCGGGAGACTGAAGCTTTCTTT.

The chain is built from TRBV5-1 and TRBJ2-7; D might be TRBD2 (6 bases). The CDR3 has 15 residues. Trimming took 3 bases from V and 4 from J, leaving 17 bases between them. Germline loops: CDR1 SGHRS, CDR2 YFSETQ. The CDR3 loop is CASSYGVPGGYEQYF. CDR3 sequence (DNA): TGCGCCAGCAGCTATGGGGTCCCCGGAGGGTACGAGCAGTACTTC.

A note on this clone: Other DNA sequences in the same sample also yield this CDR3. The rearrangement links TRBV7-8 to TRBJ1-1; TRBD1 aligns across 8 bases. There are 13 residues in the CDR3. J gave up 3 bases and V 5 bases, and 2 bases lay outside the gene matches. CDR1 is SGHVS, CDR2 FQNEAQ, per germline. The CDR3 is CASSRQGYTEAFF. The CDR3 DNA follows: TGTGCCAGCAGCCGACAGGGGTACACTGAAGCTTTCTTT.

The rearrangement uses TRBV7-2 and TRBJ1-6, with D possibly TRBD1 on 5 matching bases. There are 15 residues in the CDR3. V lost 6 bases and J lost 6, with 15 bases in between. Germline assignment: CDR1 SGHTA and CDR2 FQGNSA. DNA for the CDR3: TGTGCCAGCAGACGAGGCGGGGGACTTAATTCACCCCTCCACTTT. Translation gives CASRRGGGLNSPLHF.

The rearrangement uses TRBV19 and TRBJ1-2; 7 bases match TRBD1. V trimming: 2 bases; J trimming: 8 bases; junction bases outside the gene matches: 5. In germline, CDR1 is LNHDA, CDR2 SQIVND (reference sequence). This CDR3 has 13 amino acids. In DNA, the CDR3 is TGTGCCAGTAGTATAAAGGGGGCGCGCGGCTACACCTTC. It yields the protein CASSIKGARGYTF.

The rearrangement uses TRBV11-2 and TRBJ1-2, with D possibly matching TRBD1 (5 bases). Germline CDR1 SGHAT, CDR2 FQNNGV. Trimming stripped 5 bases from V and 8 bases from J, with 18 bases between. CDR3 length: 14 amino acids. In nucleotides, the CDR3 is TGTGCCAGCAGCCCAGGGCAGGGCCCGGACGGCTACACCTTC. Its protein is CASSPGQGPDGYTF.

The chain employs TRBV7-9 and TRBJ1-1; the D gene is possibly TRBD1 (5 bases). The CDR3 runs 15 residues. V was cut by 5 bases and J by 6 bases, with 19 bases left in between. Germline CDR1 reads SEHNR; CDR2 reads FQNEAQ (reference sequence). In DNA form, the CDR3 reads TGTGCCAGCAGCCTGGCAGGGCTCCTAGGCGCTGAAGCTTTCTTT. Encoded protein: CASSLAGLLGAEAFF.

The CDR3, as DNA: TGCGCCAGCAGCTTGGAACTAGCGGTAAGAAACAATGAGCAGTTCTTC. Protein: CASSLELAVRNNEQFF. The chain links TRBV5-1 to TRBJ2-1; 8 bases line up with TRBD2. The CDR3 totals 16 residues. From germline, CDR1 is SGHRS and CDR2 YFSETQ. The junction had 7 bases not matched to a gene; V was cut back by 0 bases and J by 5 bases.

The J gene is TRBJ2-5, the V gene TRBV9, with 7 bases fitting TRBD1. There are 15 residues in the CDR3. Germline values: CDR1 SGDLS, CDR2 YYNGEE. Losses at the gene ends were 0 bases for V and 6 bases for J; bases not matched to a gene: 8. CDR3 DNA: TGTGCCAGCAGCGTAGAGGGGGCATGGCGTCAGACCCAGTACTTC. This sequence encodes CASSVEGAWRQTQYF.

The chain links TRBV25-1 to TRBJ1-2; 10 positions agree with TRBD1. CDR3 length: 15 amino acids. The V gene end was trimmed by 5 bases and the J gene end by 4 bases; junction bases not matched to a gene: 7. Germline CDR1 and CDR2: MGHDK and SYGVNS. The CDR3 region has the DNA TGTGCCAGCAGTTCCTGGGGGGACAGGGGCTATGGCTACACCTTC. Its translation: CASSSWGDRGYGYTF.

In nucleotides, the CDR3 is TGCGCCAGCAGCTCAATAGCGGGGGGGCCTCAAGATACGCAGTATTTT. Translating it yields CASSSIAGGPQDTQYF. The chain is built from TRBV5-1 and TRBJ2-3; TRBD2 matches at 11 bases. Germline lookup yields CDR1 SGHRS and CDR2 YFSETQ. Trimming at V came to 3 bases and at J to 5 bases, leaving 8 bases not matched to a gene. The CDR3 has 16 residues.

The chain couples TRBV11-2 to TRBJ2-7; D is ambiguous. The germline CDR1 and CDR2 sequences are SGHAT and FQNNGV. This CDR3 has 13 residues. V lost 4 bases, J lost 2 bases, and 9 bases lay in between. The CDR3 loop reads CASSSAKTYEQYF. DNA for the CDR3: TGTGCCAGCAGCTCCGCTAAGACCTACGAGCAGTACTTC.